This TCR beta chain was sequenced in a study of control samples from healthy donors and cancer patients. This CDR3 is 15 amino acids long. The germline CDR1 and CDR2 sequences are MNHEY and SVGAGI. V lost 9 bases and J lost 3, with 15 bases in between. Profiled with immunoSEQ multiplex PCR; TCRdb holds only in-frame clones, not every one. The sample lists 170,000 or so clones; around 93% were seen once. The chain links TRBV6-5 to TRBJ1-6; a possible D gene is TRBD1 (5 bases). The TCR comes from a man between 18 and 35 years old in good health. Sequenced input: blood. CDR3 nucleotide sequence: TGTGCCAGTCGGGGACGATCCATCTATAATTCACCCCTCCACTTT. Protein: CASRGRSIYNSPLHF.